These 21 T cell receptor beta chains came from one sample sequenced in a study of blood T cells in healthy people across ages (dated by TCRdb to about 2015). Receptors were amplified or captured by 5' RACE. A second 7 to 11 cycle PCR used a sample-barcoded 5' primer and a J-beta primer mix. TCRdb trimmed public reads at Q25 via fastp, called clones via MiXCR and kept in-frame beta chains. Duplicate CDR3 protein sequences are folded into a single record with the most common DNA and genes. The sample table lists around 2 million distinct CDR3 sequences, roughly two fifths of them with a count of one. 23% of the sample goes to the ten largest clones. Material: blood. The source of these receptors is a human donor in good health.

The CDR3 DNA is TGTGCCAGCAGTTTACCGGTAATCAAGGCAGATACGCAGTATTTT. This translates into CASSLPVIKADTQYF. The rearrangement joins TRBV12-3 or TRBV12-4 to TRBJ2-3; D uncertain. This CDR3 is 15 amino acids long. V was shortened by 2 bases and J by 4 bases, with 13 bases between the two germline ends.

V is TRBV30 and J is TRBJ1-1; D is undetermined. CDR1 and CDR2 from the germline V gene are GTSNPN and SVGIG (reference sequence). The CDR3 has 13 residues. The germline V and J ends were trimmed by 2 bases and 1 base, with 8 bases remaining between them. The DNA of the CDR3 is TGTGCCTGGAGTTTGGCAGCGAACACTGAAGCTTTCTTT. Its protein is CAWSLAANTEAFF.

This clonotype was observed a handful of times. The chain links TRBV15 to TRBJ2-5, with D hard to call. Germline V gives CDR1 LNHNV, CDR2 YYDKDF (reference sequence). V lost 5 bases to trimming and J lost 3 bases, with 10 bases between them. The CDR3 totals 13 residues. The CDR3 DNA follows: TGTGCCACCAGCCCTCAGAACAAAGAGACCCAGTACTTC. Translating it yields CATSPQNKETQYF.

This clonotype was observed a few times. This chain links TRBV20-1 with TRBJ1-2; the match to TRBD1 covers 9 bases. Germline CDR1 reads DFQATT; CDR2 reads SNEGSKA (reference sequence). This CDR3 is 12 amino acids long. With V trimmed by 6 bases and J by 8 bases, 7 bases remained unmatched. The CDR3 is CSAPTGGGGYTF. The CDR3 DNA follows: TGCAGTGCGCCTACAGGGGGCGGAGGCTACACCTTC.

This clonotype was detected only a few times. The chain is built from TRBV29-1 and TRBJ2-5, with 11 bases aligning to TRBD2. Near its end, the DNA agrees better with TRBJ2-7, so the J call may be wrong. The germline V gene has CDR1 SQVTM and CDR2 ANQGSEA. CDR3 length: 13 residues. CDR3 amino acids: CSALLAGALEQYF. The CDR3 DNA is TGCAGCGCCCTACTAGCGGGGGCCCTCGAGCAGTACTTC.

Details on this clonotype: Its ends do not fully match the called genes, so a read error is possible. This CDR3 is CAGSHAGTGVNTEAFF. The CDR3 bases are TGCGCCGGCAGCCATGCCGGGACAGGGGTGAACACTGAAGCTTTCTTT. The chain combines TRBV5-1 with TRBJ1-1, with 10 bases matching TRBD1. Per the germline V gene, CDR1 is SGHRS and CDR2 is YFSETQ. CDR3 length equals 16 residues.

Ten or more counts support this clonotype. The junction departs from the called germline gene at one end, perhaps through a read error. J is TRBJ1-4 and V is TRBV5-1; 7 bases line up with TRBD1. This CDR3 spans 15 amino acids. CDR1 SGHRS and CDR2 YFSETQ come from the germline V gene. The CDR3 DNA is TGTGCCAGCAGCTTGGGGACAGCAACTAATGAAAAACTGTTTTTT. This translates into CASSLGTATNEKLFF.

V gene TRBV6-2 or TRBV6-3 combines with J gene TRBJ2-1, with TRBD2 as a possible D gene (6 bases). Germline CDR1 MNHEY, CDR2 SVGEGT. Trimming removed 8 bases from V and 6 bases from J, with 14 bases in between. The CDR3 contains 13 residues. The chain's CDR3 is CASGPMGGNEQFF. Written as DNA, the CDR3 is TGTGCCAGCGGGCCTATGGGGGGCAATGAGCAGTTCTTC.

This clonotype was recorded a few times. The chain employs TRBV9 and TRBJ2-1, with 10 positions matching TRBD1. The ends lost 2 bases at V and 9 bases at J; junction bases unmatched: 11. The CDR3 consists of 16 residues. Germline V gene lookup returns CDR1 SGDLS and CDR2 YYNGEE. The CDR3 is CASSVTGTGALTEQFF. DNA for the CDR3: TGTGCCAGCAGCGTGACCGGGACAGGGGCCCTGACTGAGCAGTTCTTC.

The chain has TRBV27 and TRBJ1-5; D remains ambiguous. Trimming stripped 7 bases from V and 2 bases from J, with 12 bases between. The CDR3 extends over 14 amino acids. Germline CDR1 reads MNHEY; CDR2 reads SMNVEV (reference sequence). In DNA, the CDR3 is TGTGCCAGCACCCCGGGTACTGGCAATCAGCCCCAGCATTTT. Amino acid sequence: CASTPGTGNQPQHF.

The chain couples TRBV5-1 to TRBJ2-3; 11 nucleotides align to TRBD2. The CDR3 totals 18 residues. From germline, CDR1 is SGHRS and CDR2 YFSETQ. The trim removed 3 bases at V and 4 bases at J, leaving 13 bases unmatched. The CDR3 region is CASSSQPRLAGTSDTQYF. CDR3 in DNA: TGCGCCAGCAGCTCGCAACCGAGACTAGCGGGGACTTCAGATACGCAGTATTTT.

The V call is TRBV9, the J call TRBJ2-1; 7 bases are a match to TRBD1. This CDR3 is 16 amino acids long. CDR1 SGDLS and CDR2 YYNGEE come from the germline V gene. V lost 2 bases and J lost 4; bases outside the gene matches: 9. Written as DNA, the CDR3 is TGTGCCAGCAGCGTGGAAGCAGGGACAGTTTACAATGAGCAGTTCTTC. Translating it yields CASSVEAGTVYNEQFF.

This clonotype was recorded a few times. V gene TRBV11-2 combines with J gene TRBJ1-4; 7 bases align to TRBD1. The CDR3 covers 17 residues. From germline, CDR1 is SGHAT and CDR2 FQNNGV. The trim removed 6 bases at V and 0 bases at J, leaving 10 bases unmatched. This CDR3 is CASRRGGTAATNEKLFF. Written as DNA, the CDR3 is TGTGCCAGCAGAAGAGGTGGGACAGCCGCAACTAATGAAAAACTGTTTTTT. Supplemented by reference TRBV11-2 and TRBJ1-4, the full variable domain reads EAGVAQSPRYKIIEKRQSVAFWCNPISGHATLYWYQQILGQGPKLLIQFQNNGVVDDSQLPKDRFSAERLKGVDSTLKIQPAKLEDSAVYLCASRRGGTAATNEKLFFGSGTQLSVL.

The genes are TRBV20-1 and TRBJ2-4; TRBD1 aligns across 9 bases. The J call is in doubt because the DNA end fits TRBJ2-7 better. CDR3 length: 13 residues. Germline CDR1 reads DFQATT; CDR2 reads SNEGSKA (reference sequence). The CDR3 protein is CSARGTGLDEQYF. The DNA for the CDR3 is TGCAGTGCTAGGGGGACAGGGCTAGACGAGCAGTACTTC.

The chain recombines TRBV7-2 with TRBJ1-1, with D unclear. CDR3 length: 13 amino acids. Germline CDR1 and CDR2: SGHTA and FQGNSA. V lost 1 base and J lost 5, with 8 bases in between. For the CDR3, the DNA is TGTGCCAGCAGCTTAGTCAGTAGTACTGAAGCTTTCTTT. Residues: CASSLVSSTEAFF.

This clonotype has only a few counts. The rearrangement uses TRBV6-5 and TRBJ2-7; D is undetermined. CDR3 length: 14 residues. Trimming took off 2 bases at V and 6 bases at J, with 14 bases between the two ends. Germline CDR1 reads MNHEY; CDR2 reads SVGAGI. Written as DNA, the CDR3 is TGTGCCAGCAGTTACGGGTGGCAGTCTCGCGAGCAGTACTTC. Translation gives CASSYGWQSREQYF.

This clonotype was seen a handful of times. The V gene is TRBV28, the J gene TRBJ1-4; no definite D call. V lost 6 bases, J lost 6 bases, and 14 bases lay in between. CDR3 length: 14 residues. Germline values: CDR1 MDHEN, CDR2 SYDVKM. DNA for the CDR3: TGTGCCAGCAGACTTTCCTCTGTGGATGAAAAACTGTTTTTT. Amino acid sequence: CASRLSSVDEKLFF.

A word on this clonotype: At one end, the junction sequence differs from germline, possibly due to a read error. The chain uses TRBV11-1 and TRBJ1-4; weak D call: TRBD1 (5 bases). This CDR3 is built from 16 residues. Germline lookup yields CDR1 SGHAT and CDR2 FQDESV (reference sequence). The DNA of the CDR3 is TGTACCAGCAGCTTAACCGGGACTCCACGACCTGAAAAACTGTTTTTT. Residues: CTSSLTGTPRPEKLFF. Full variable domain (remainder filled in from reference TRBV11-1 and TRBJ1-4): EAEVAQSPRYKITEKSQAVAFWCDPISGHATLYWYRQILGQGPELLVQFQDESVVDDSQLPKDRFSAERLKGVDSTLKIQPAELGDSAMYLCTSSLTGTPRPEKLFFGSGTQLSVL.

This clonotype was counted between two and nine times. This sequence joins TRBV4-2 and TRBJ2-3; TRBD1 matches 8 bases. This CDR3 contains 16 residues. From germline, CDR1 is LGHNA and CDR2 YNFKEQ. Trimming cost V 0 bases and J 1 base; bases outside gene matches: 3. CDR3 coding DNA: TGTGCCAGCAGCCAAGATAAGGACAGGGGCACAGATACGCAGTATTTT. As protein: CASSQDKDRGTDTQYF.

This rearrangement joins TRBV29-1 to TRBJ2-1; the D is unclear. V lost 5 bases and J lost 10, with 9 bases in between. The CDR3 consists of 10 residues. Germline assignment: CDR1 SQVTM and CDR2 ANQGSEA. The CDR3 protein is CSVSGTEQFF. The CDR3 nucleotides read TGCAGCGTTTCTGGCACCGAGCAGTTCTTC.

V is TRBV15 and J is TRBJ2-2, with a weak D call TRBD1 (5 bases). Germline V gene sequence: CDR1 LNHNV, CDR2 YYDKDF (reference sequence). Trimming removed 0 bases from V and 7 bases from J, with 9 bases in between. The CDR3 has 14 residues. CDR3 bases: TGTGCCACCAGCAGAGACAGGGTATACGGGGAGCTGTTTTTT. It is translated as CATSRDRVYGELFF.